The present entry profiles one T cell receptor beta chain with its context. Its matching antigen is unknown. This entry is derived from a study of early T cells in non-severe SARS-CoV-2 infection. Overall study findings and caveats: Comparison of clonotypes with VDJdb favored anti-spike CD8 responses while missing private and CD4 specificities.

In TCRdb, the 5' RACE reads were re-called with MiXCR into one record per CDR3 protein. In the table there are around 30,000 distinct CDR3 sequences, 5.5% to 7.5% of which are singletons. The germline gives CDR1 SNHLY, CDR2 FYNNEI. The CDR3 sequence is 12 residues long. The germline V and J ends were trimmed by 8 bases and 9 bases, with 13 bases remaining between them. This TCR came from an adult who was a healthcare worker with PCR-confirmed SARS-CoV-2 infection or an uninfected control (not recorded which). The gene calls are TRBV2 and TRBJ2-2; tentatively, D is TRBD2 (6 bases). Sample: whole blood. Here the CDR3 DNA reads TGTGCCAGCCGGGGGAATGAAAGGGAGCTGTTTTTT. Protein product: CASRGNERELFF.